The entry below gives a single T cell receptor beta chain sequence along with its context. This entry is derived from a study of blood T cell repertoires in COVID-19. At the level of the study: Collection of acute and convalescent COVID-19 samples took place in the United States, Italy and Spain. The cDNA or gDNA used as material had been derived from T cells, B-cell-depleted T cells, or PBMCs.

Original processing notes: Using reference gene primer amplification, nucleated cell counts were estimated. Profiled with immunoSEQ multiplex PCR; TCRdb holds only in-frame clones, not every one. V, J and clone size are taken as reported in that table, and D and trimming were inferred from the DNA itself. The sample has 30,000 to 45,000 clones; just over 85% are singletons. With 3 bases removed from V and 10 bases from J, the gap between germline ends came to 13 bases. Germline values: CDR1 LNHDA, CDR2 SQIVND (reference sequence). The length of the CDR3 is 14 residues. Sample: peripheral blood. This TCR derives from a woman aged 70-85 years with active COVID-19. The V gene is TRBV19, the J gene TRBJ1-6; tentatively, D is TRBD1 (5 bases). The CDR3 DNA reads as TGTGCCAGTAGTATTCGGCGGGGGGGGTCACCCCTCCACTTT. Translating gives CASSIRRGGSPLHF.